This TCR beta chain appears in the sequencing data of a study of T cell changes during pregnancy in multiple sclerosis. Measured with immunoSEQ multiplex PCR; TCRdb has only the in-frame clones, and not every one. The profile shows about 75,000 clones, 90% to 95% of them singletons. This CDR3 is 15 amino acids long. Trimming took 6 bases from V and 8 from J, leaving 19 bases between them. Per the germline V gene, CDR1 is MNHNY and CDR2 is SVGAGI (reference sequence). The clonotype comes from a female donor with multiple sclerosis, enrolled in a pregnancy study. Sample: CD4+ T cells from peripheral blood mononuclear cells, taken after pregnancy. This chain connects TRBV6-6 to TRBJ1-4, with D unresolved. This CDR3 is CASSSVGSPTEKLFF. Written as DNA, the CDR3 is TGTGCCAGCAGCTCCGTTGGCTCGCCAACCGAAAAACTGTTTTTT.